These 21 T cell receptor beta chains share one sample of origin, sequenced in a study of CD8 T cells in Susac syndrome. RNA amounts of roughly 0.45 to 1 ug underwent reverse transcription with random hexamers. Each CDR3 protein gets one entry after TCRdb re-called the immunoSEQ multiplex PCR reads with MiXCR. The data show 95,000 to 150,000 distinct CDR3 sequences, just under 95% seen once. The material sequenced was CD8+ T cells from PBMCs. Receptor source: a human donor with Susac syndrome.

The chain combines TRBV19 with TRBJ1-1, with a possible D match to TRBD1 (5 bases). The length of the CDR3 is 13 residues. Germline CDR1 LNHDA, CDR2 SQIVND (reference sequence). The V end lost 3 bases, the J end lost 4 bases, and 9 bases lay between the germline ends. CDR3 nucleotide sequence: TGTGCCAGTAGTATTTCAGGGTTCACTGAAGCTTTCTTT. The encoded protein is CASSISGFTEAFF.

The V and J genes are TRBV27 and TRBJ2-7; tentative D call: TRBD2 (6 bases). Trimming shortened V by 4 bases and J by 2 bases, and 12 bases separated the two germline ends. CDR3 length equals 14 residues. Germline V lookup: CDR1 MNHEY, CDR2 SMNVEV (reference sequence). The CDR3, as DNA: TGTGCCAGCAGTTCCCGACTAGATACCTACGAGCAGTACTTC. As protein: CASSSRLDTYEQYF.

The rearrangement links TRBV15 to TRBJ2-5; D possibly corresponds to TRBD2 (5 bases). Looked up from germline, CDR1 is LNHNV and CDR2 is YYDKDF (reference sequence). CDR3 size: 13 residues. Between the trimmed V and J ends, which lost 2 bases and 9 bases, there was a span of 13 bases. The DNA for the CDR3 is TGTGCCACCAGCAGATCGACTACCTGGGCCCAGTACTTC. Protein: CATSRSTTWAQYF.

The chain uses TRBV12-3 or TRBV12-4 and TRBJ2-3; the match to TRBD2 covers 10 bases. The CDR3 is 18 residues long. J was trimmed by 0 bases and V by 1 base; bases with no gene match: 7. DNA of the CDR3: TGTGCCAGCAGTTTAGGGCTAGCGGGGGCCACAAGCACAGATACGCAGTATTTT. Amino acid sequence: CASSLGLAGATSTDTQYF.

The rearrangement uses TRBV7-8 and TRBJ1-6; no clear D. This CDR3 is 14 amino acids long. In germline, CDR1 is SGHVS, CDR2 FQNEAQ. The ends were cut back, 6 bases at V and 0 bases at J, with 6 bases in the middle. The CDR3 sequence: CASRGPSYNSPLHF. The CDR3 DNA sequence: TGTGCCAGCAGAGGTCCCTCCTATAATTCACCCCTCCACTTT. The full variable domain, in which reference TRBV7-8 and TRBJ1-6 provide the parts outside the CDR3, is GAGVSQSPRYKVAKRGQDVALRCDPISGHVSLFWYQQALGQGPEFLTYFQNEAQLDKSGLPSDRFFAERPEGSVSTLKIQRTQQEDSAVYLCASRGPSYNSPLHFGNGTRLTVT.

This clonotype was recorded once. The rearrangement uses TRBV20-1 and TRBJ1-1; D remains unclear. The length of the CDR3 is 14 residues. The V end lost 1 base, the J end lost 5 bases, and 14 bases lay between the germline ends. Germline CDR1 and CDR2: DFQATT and SNEGSKA (reference sequence). The CDR3, as DNA: TGCAGTGCTAGAGTTTCCACGGCGGGGACTGAAGCTTTCTTT. This encodes CSARVSTAGTEAFF.

V usage is TRBV2 and J usage is TRBJ1-1; D is unclear. The CDR3 loop spans 11 amino acids. CDR1 SNHLY and CDR2 FYNNEI come from the germline V gene. Trimming removed 7 bases from V and 5 bases from J, with 8 bases in between. DNA of the CDR3: TGTGCCAGCATCCAAGGGACTGAAGCTTTCTTT. Its translation is CASIQGTEAFF.

The chain couples TRBV2 to TRBJ2-1, with 12 bases matching TRBD2. The trim removed 9 bases at V and 6 bases at J, leaving 6 bases unmatched. The CDR3 spans 14 residues. Per the germline V gene, CDR1 is SNHLY and CDR2 is FYNNEI. The chain's CDR3 is CASALAGGRNEQFF. The CDR3 DNA follows: TGTGCCAGTGCACTAGCGGGGGGTCGCAATGAGCAGTTCTTC.

The V call is TRBV20-1, the J call TRBJ1-2; 7 nucleotides line up with TRBD1. CDR3 length equals 14 residues. Per the germline V gene, CDR1 is DFQATT and CDR2 is SNEGSKA (reference sequence). Trimming at V came to 4 bases and at J to 2 bases, leaving 7 bases not matched to a gene. CDR3 protein: CSATAGGMNYGYTF. In DNA, the CDR3 is TGCAGTGCTACCGCAGGGGGGATGAACTATGGCTACACCTTC.

This chain uses TRBV19 with TRBJ2-1; 12 nucleotides line up with TRBD2. V was clipped by 0 bases and J by 1 base; unmatched bases: 1. CDR3 length equals 17 residues. Germline CDR1 reads LNHDA; CDR2 reads SQIVND (reference sequence). This CDR3 is CASSIELAGGSYNEQFF. CDR3 DNA: TGTGCCAGTAGTATAGAACTAGCGGGGGGTTCCTACAATGAGCAGTTCTTC.

Here the CDR3 reads CSVEHQGDLSYEQYF. For the CDR3, the DNA is TGCAGCGTTGAACATCAGGGTGACCTCTCCTACGAGCAGTACTTC. This sequence joins TRBV29-1 and TRBJ2-7; D is possibly TRBD1 (5 bases). The CDR3 extends over 15 amino acids. Trimming shortened V by 2 bases and J by 0 bases, and 14 bases separated the two germline ends. The germline CDR1 and CDR2 sequences are SQVTM and ANQGSEA.

V and J are TRBV11-1 and TRBJ2-1; tentative D call: TRBD1 (6 bases). Germline CDR1 SGHAT, CDR2 FQDESV (reference sequence). Between the trimmed V and J ends, which lost 3 bases and 3 bases, there was a span of 18 bases. The CDR3 runs 17 residues. In DNA form, the CDR3 reads TGTGCCAGCAGCTTTTACAGGGACGGGGCGATCTACAATGAGCAGTTCTTC. Its protein product is CASSFYRDGAIYNEQFF.

The chain employs TRBV29-1 and TRBJ2-1, with D possibly being TRBD1 (5 bases). The CDR3 has 15 residues. CDR1 and CDR2 from the germline V gene are SQVTM and ANQGSEA. The V and J ends lost 6 bases and 1 base respectively, with 16 bases between them. Here the CDR3 DNA reads TGCAGCGTCGGGCCCCTCAGGACATCCTACAATGAGCAGTTCTTC. It yields the protein CSVGPLRTSYNEQFF.

The genes are TRBV7-2 and TRBJ2-3; D possibly uses TRBD1 or TRBD2 (6 bases each). Germline V gene lookup returns CDR1 SGHTA and CDR2 FQGNSA. Trimming stripped 1 base from V and 7 bases from J, with 21 bases between. The CDR3 is 17 amino acids. CDR3: CASSLGGPISGQYTQYF. The DNA of the CDR3 is TGTGCCAGCAGCTTAGGGGGGCCTATTAGCGGTCAATATACGCAGTATTTT.

The sample holds one count of this clonotype. The chain recombines TRBV11-2 with TRBJ1-4; 8 bases line up with TRBD1. There are 15 residues in the CDR3. V shed 3 bases, J shed 7 bases, and the junction held 7 bases outside the gene matches. CDR1 and CDR2 from the germline V gene are SGHAT and FQNNGV. The CDR3 loop is CASSFGQGGGEKLFF. The CDR3 bases are TGTGCCAGCAGCTTCGGACAGGGCGGAGGTGAAAAACTGTTTTTT.

The chain uses TRBV20-1 and TRBJ1-5; D gene uncertain. CDR3 size: 12 residues. The V gene's germline CDR1 is DFQATT and CDR2 SNEGSKA (reference sequence). Trimming cost V 4 bases and J 6 bases, with 10 bases left between them. The CDR3: CSAIGIGQPQHF. The CDR3 DNA reads as TGCAGTGCTATTGGGATAGGTCAGCCCCAGCATTTT.

CDR3 region: CASSSQGANEKLFF. In DNA form, the CDR3 reads TGTGCCAGCTCATCACAGGGGGCGAATGAAAAACTGTTTTTT. The chain joins TRBV18 to TRBJ1-4; 9 nucleotides agree with TRBD1. This CDR3 has 14 amino acids. Germline values: CDR1 KGHSH, CDR2 LQKENI. J was trimmed by 5 bases and V by 5 bases; bases with no gene match: 3. Drawing the rest from reference TRBV18 and TRBJ1-4, the complete variable domain is NAGVMQNPRHLVRRRGQEARLRCSPMKGHSHVYWYRQLPEEGLKFMVYLQKENIIDESGMPKERFSAEFPKEGPSILRIQQVVRGDSAAYFCASSSQGANEKLFFGSGTQLSVL.

V usage is TRBV3-1 and J usage is TRBJ2-7; D ambiguous. Germline loops: CDR1 LGHDT, CDR2 YNNKEL (reference sequence). This CDR3 has 18 residues. V was trimmed by 0 bases and J by 0 bases, leaving 18 bases between them. CDR3 protein: CASSQDGEATLTSYEQYF. The CDR3 coding sequence is TGTGCCAGCAGCCAAGACGGAGAAGCGACATTGACCTCCTACGAGCAGTACTTC.

The chain combines TRBV27 with TRBJ1-6; D perhaps matches TRBD1 (5 bases). CDR3 length: 13 residues. With 2 bases removed from V and 8 bases from J, the gap between germline ends came to 7 bases. CDR1 is MNHEY and CDR2 is SMNVEV in the germline V gene (reference sequence). Here the CDR3 DNA reads TGTGCCAGCAGTTTACAGGGCGATTCACCCCTCCACTTT. Translation gives CASSLQGDSPLHF.

The V and J genes are TRBV4-2 and TRBJ1-1; TRBD1 is a possible D gene (5 bases). CDR3 length equals 13 residues. The V and J ends lost 5 bases and 6 bases respectively, with 13 bases between them. The germline V gene has CDR1 LGHNA and CDR2 YNFKEQ. CDR3 DNA sequence: TGTGCCAGCAGCGAAAGGGGAGGGTCTGAAGCTTTCTTT. It yields the protein CASSERGGSEAFF.

The chain uses TRBV9 and TRBJ1-2; no reliable D call. This CDR3 has 14 amino acids. V was clipped by 4 bases and J by 6 bases, with 16 bases between them. CDR1 and CDR2 from the germline V gene are SGDLS and YYNGEE. In nucleotides, the CDR3 is TGTGCCAGCAGCTTCCGGGGAGGGCTGGATGGCTACACCTTC. Amino acid sequence: CASSFRGGLDGYTF.